These T cell receptor beta chains were read from a single sample in a study of CD8+ T cells in alopecia areata. Method: immunoSEQ multiplex PCR; TCRdb's copy keeps in-frame clones and lacks some. The profile covers 110,000 to 150,000 clones, with about 60% appearing a single time and under 6.5% taken by the ten largest. The sample in question was CD4+ T cells sorted from blood, obtained at week 0. The receptor source for this set is a human donor with alopecia areata. CDR3s include the opening cysteine and the closing phenylalanine or tryptophan. Each record gives: D gene, clone size, V gene, J gene, CDR3 DNA, CDR3 protein. A D gene is named only where the DNA matches it firmly. Clone size is stated in some rows and not others, as once, few, many or a class when expanded.

>.|few|TRBV29-1|TRBJ2-7
TGCAGCGCTGTACCACTAGCCATCCCCCACGAGCAGTACTTC
CSAVPLAIPHEQYF
>TRBD1|.|TRBV7-9|TRBJ1-2
TGTGCCAGCAGCTTAGGAGGGGGCGATGGTGGCTACACCTTC
CASSLGGGDGGYTF
>.|.|TRBV5-5|TRBJ1-4
TGTGCCAGCAGCTCCCCTGCAACTAATGAAAAACTGTTTTTT
CASSSPATNEKLFF
>TRBD2|.|TRBV4-2|TRBJ2-5
TGTGCCAGCAGCCGTGGGACTAGCGGGGAGGAGACCCAGTACTTC
CASSRGTSGEETQYF
>.|.|TRBV5-4|TRBJ2-5
TGTGCCAGCAGCCAAGATGGAGGGACAGTGGTGGAGACCCAGTACTTC
CASSQDGGTVVETQYF
>.|few|TRBV25-1|TRBJ2-6
TGTGCCAGCAGTATCCTCCAATCCGGGGCCAACGTCCTGACTTTC
CASSILQSGANVLTF
>TRBD1|.|TRBV11-2|TRBJ1-6
TGTGCCAGCAGCTTAGAAGCAGGGGGCGTTTCACCCCTCCACTTT
CASSLEAGGVSPLHF
>.|.|TRBV5-5|TRBJ2-2
TGTGCCAGCAGCTTGGCCGGGGACACCGGGGAGCTGTTTTTT
CASSLAGDTGELFF
>.|few|TRBV29-1|TRBJ2-6
TGCAGCGTCCAGAGGGGGGACTCTGGGGCCAACGTCCTGACTTTC
CSVQRGDSGANVLTF
>.|once|TRBV18|TRBJ2-5
TGTGCCAGCTCACCGGGACACCAAGAGACCCAGTACTTC
CASSPGHQETQYF
>.|few|TRBV29-1|TRBJ2-1
TGCAGCGCCTTGTCGACCAGCTCCTACAATGAGCAGTTCTTC
CSALSTSSYNEQFF
>.|.|TRBV11-2|TRBJ2-3
TGTGCCAGCAGCTTAGAAGTTTGGGCTAGCCCCTTGGGTACGCAGTATTTT
CASSLEVWASPLGTQYF
>.|.|TRBV27|TRBJ1-1
TGTGCCAGCAGTTTTTGGGGTATGTACACTGAAGCTTTCTTT
CASSFWGMYTEAFF
>TRBD1|.|TRBV4-2|TRBJ2-5
TGTGCCAGCAGCGCTCGACAGGGGCAAGAGACCCAGTACTTC
CASSARQGQETQYF
>.|.|TRBV4-1|TRBJ2-3
TGCGCCAGCAGCCAAGGACCGGGGGCCTCTACAGATACGCAGTATTTT
CASSQGPGASTDTQYF
>.|few|TRBV6-5|TRBJ1-5
TGTGCCAGCAGTTACGGGGTTAATCAGCCCCAGCATTTT
CASSYGVNQPQHF
>.|.|TRBV19|TRBJ1-2
TGTGCCAGTAGATCCAGAGGGTTTAACTATGGCTACACCTTC
CASRSRGFNYGYTF
>.|.|TRBV30|TRBJ2-1
TGTGCCTGGAGGCCTGGCGGGTCCTACAATGAGCAGTTCTTC
CAWRPGGSYNEQFF
>TRBD1|.|TRBV9|TRBJ1-6
TGTGCCAGCAGCGGACAGGGTCAAAATTCACCCCTCCACTTT
CASSGQGQNSPLHF
>TRBD1|.|TRBV15|TRBJ1-1
TGTGCCGCGGCTACCGGGACAGTAAACACTGAAGCTTTCTTT
CAAATGTVNTEAFF
>.|.|TRBV7-9|TRBJ2-7
TGTGCCAGCACCCCGGACGGGGTAGGGGAGCAGTACTTC
CASTPDGVGEQYF
>.|.|TRBV7-7|TRBJ2-4
TGTGCTAGCACCGAGACTAGACTAGCCAAAAACATTCAGTACTTC
CASTETRLAKNIQYF
>TRBD2|.|TRBV29-1|TRBJ2-5
TGCAGCGCTGGGCGGGGGACTCATCCAGAGACCCAGTACTTC
CSAGRGTHPETQYF
>.|.|TRBV10-3|TRBJ2-3
TGTGCCATCAGTACCACAGATACGCAGTATTTT
CAISTTDTQYF
>.|.|TRBV25-1|TRBJ2-1
TGTGCCAGCAGTGTGATACCGGGATCTGAGCAGTTCTTC
CASSVIPGSEQFF
>.|.|TRBV29-1|TRBJ1-1
TGCAGCTCGCAGGGAAACGTACCGAACACTGAAGCTTTCTTT
CSSQGNVPNTEAFF
>TRBD1|few|TRBV5-1|TRBJ2-7
TGCGCCAGCAGCACGGACAGGGCCCTCTACGAGCAGTACTTC
CASSTDRALYEQYF
>TRBD2|.|TRBV6-1|TRBJ2-5
TGTGCCAGCAGTGCTGGACTAGCGGGCCAAGAGACCCAGTACTTC
CASSAGLAGQETQYF
>.|.|TRBV29-1|TRBJ2-5
TGCAGCGTTGAAGCCCCGTACCCCCCCCAAGAGACCCAGTACTTC
CSVEAPYPPQETQYF
>.|few|TRBV27|TRBJ1-4
TGTGCCAGCAGTATCAGACAGAATGAAAAACTGTTTTTT
CASSIRQNEKLFF
>.|.|TRBV6-5|TRBJ1-1
TGTGCCAGCAGTTACTCAGTAGTAATGAACACTGAAGCTTTCTTT
CASSYSVVMNTEAFF
>TRBD2|few|TRBV2|TRBJ2-3
TGTGCCAGCAAATGGTTAGCGGGGGGCGATACGCAGTATTTT
CASKWLAGGDTQYF
>.|.|TRBV29-1|TRBJ1-2
TGCAGCGTTGGTGCGGGATGGGGGAGGAGCGGCTACACCTTC
CSVGAGWGRSGYTF
>.|.|TRBV5-4|TRBJ2-1
TGTGCCAGCAAGGGAGGGGGGCAGGACAATGAGCAGTTCTTC
CASKGGGQDNEQFF
>.|.|TRBV30|TRBJ2-7
TGTGCCTGGAGACCACAGGGACCCCTAAACGAGCAGTACTTC
CAWRPQGPLNEQYF
>TRBD1|.|TRBV4-2|TRBJ1-3
TGTGCCAGCTACGGAGGGACAGCGAACTCTGGAAACACCATATATTTT
CASYGGTANSGNTIYF
>.|.|TRBV11-2|TRBJ2-7
TGTGCCAGCAGCTTGGGCAGGAGCTACGAGCAGTACTTC
CASSLGRSYEQYF
>.|.|TRBV21-1|TRBJ2-7
TGTGCCAGATGTGGACAGAGCTACGAGCAGTACTTC
CARCGQSYEQYF
>.|few|TRBV5-1|TRBJ2-5
TGCGCCAGCAGAGGAGGGACGCTCGCAGAGACCCAGTACTTC
CASRGGTLAETQYF
>.|.|TRBV5-4|TRBJ2-1
TGTGCCAGCAGCCGGGGGGCGGATAGTGACAATGAGCAGTTCTTC
CASSRGADSDNEQFF
>TRBD2|.|TRBV6-5|TRBJ2-1
TGTGCCAGCAGTTACCTATCGGGGGGCAATGAGCAGTTCTTC
CASSYLSGGNEQFF
>TRBD2|.|TRBV7-9|TRBJ2-5
TGTGCCAGCAGCTTAGAGCCGGGAGGGAAGGAGACCCAGTACTTC
CASSLEPGGKETQYF
>.|few|TRBV4-3|TRBJ1-6
TGCGCCAGCAGCCAAGGGACAAGCGGTGAACCTCTCCACTTT
CASSQGTSGEPLHF
>TRBD1|.|TRBV30|TRBJ1-3
TGTGCCTTTTCTACAGGGGCTGACACCATATATTTT
CAFSTGADTIYF
>.|.|TRBV19|TRBJ1-5
TGTGCCACTTCGGTAGGGGCAGGAATTAATCAGCCCCAGCATTTT
CATSVGAGINQPQHF
>.|.|TRBV29-1|TRBJ2-5
TGCAGCGCTAGGCCTCAAGAGACCCAGTACTTC
CSARPQETQYF
>.|.|TRBV4-3|TRBJ2-3
TGCGCCAGCAGCCAAAAGGTGGCTAGCTATGGCACAGATACGCAGTATTTT
CASSQKVASYGTDTQYF
>TRBD1|.|TRBV5-1|TRBJ1-1
TGCGCCAGCAGACGGCAAGGGGGACAGGGAACCACTGAAGCTTTCTTT
CASRRQGGQGTTEAFF
>.|.|TRBV30|TRBJ1-2
TGTGCCTGGAGTGTACCTAATGGCTACACCTTC
CAWSVPNGYTF
>.|few|TRBV7-2|TRBJ1-5
TGTGCCAGCAGCTTAGTTGGAAACAGCAATCAGCCCCAGCATTTT
CASSLVGNSNQPQHF
>.|.|TRBV4-3|TRBJ2-3
TGCGCCAGCAGCCAACAAGTTAACAGGGCGGGGGATACGCAGTATTTT
CASSQQVNRAGDTQYF
>.|.|TRBV6-6|TRBJ2-3
TGTGCCAGCAGCATACAAGATACGCAGTATTTT
CASSIQDTQYF
>TRBD1|.|TRBV10-3|TRBJ1-1
TGTGCCATCAGTGAACAGGGGCTCGCTGAAGCTTTCTTT
CAISEQGLAEAFF